Following are 10 T cell receptor beta chains from one sample sequenced in a study of glioma-infiltrating T cells after dendritic cell vaccination. Assay used: immunoSEQ multiplex PCR; TCRdb lists only in-frame clones, some missing. Among approximately 36,000 clones, approximately 84% were seen once, and the ten largest hold about 8%. Here the sequenced sample was blood, taken before dendritic cell vaccination. The source is a human donor with glioblastoma.

The V call is TRBV6-5, the J call TRBJ1-1; no clear D gene. The germline CDR1 and CDR2 sequences are MNHEY and SVGAGI. V was trimmed by 6 bases and J by 5 bases, leaving 13 bases between them. The CDR3 sequence is 13 residues long. The CDR3 bases are TGTGCCAGCAGCCGCGATGATTGGACTGAAGCTTTCTTT. Translation: CASSRDDWTEAFF.

The CDR3 loop reads CASSQEVAGGRNTGELFF. The CDR3 DNA reads as TGTGCCAGCAGCCAAGAGGTAGCGGGGGGACGGAACACCGGGGAGCTGTTTTTT. The V and J genes are TRBV4-2 and TRBJ2-2, with 10 positions matching TRBD2. Germline V gene sequence: CDR1 LGHNA, CDR2 YNFKEQ. The ends lost 0 bases at V and 1 base at J; junction bases unmatched: 5. CDR3 length equals 18 residues.

V and J are TRBV4-1 and TRBJ2-5; 8 bases are shared with TRBD2. CDR1 and CDR2 from the germline V gene are MGHRA and YSYEKL. The V segment lost 4 bases and the J segment 2 bases; nucleotides outside the gene matches: 9. The CDR3 loop spans 16 amino acids. The CDR3 reads CASSLGAAGVQETQYF. DNA of the CDR3: TGCGCCAGCAGCCTTGGAGCAGCGGGGGTGCAAGAGACCCAGTACTTC.

This clone was seen once. CDR3 protein: CASSFRRGRETQYF. The CDR3 nucleotides are TGTGCCAGCAGCTTTAGGCGGGGAAGGGAGACCCAGTACTTC. This rearrangement joins TRBV5-8 to TRBJ2-5; a possible D gene is TRBD2 (6 bases). This CDR3 comprises 14 residues. Germline CDR1 is SGHTS and CDR2 is YDEGEE. V lost 2 bases, J lost 5 bases, and 13 bases lay in between.

The J gene is TRBJ2-3, the V gene TRBV7-2; D perhaps matches TRBD2 (6 bases). The CDR3 spans 15 residues. Deletions cut 5 bases from V and 0 bases from J, with 12 bases between. Per the germline V gene, CDR1 is SGHTA and CDR2 is FQGNSA. The CDR3, as DNA: TGTGCCAGCAGCCTGGGCGGGGCTAGCACAGATACGCAGTATTTT. This translates into CASSLGGASTDTQYF. The full variable domain, with the rest looked up from reference TRBV7-2 and TRBJ2-3, is GAGVSQSPSNKVTEKGKDVELRCDPISGHTALYWYRQSLGQGLEFLIYFQGNSAPDKSGLPSDRFSAERTGGSVSTLTIQRTQQEDSAVYLCASSLGGASTDTQYFGPGTRLTVL.

The gene calls are TRBV27 and TRBJ2-2; TRBD1 matches at 9 bases. CDR1 and CDR2 (germline): MNHEY, SMNVEV (reference sequence). This CDR3 is built from 20 residues. The J segment lost 6 bases and the V segment lost 0 bases, leaving 17 bases of the junction unmatched. The CDR3 DNA sequence: TGTGCCAGCAGTTTATCTCTGATTCTCCCTGGACAGGGGCTGGCCGGGGAGCTGTTTTTT. This translates into CASSLSLILPGQGLAGELFF.

V gene TRBV18 combines with J gene TRBJ1-5; 8 nucleotides agree with TRBD1. With 6 bases clipped from V and 6 bases from J, the junction kept 10 bases outside the gene matches. The CDR3 is made up of 15 amino acids. Germline-derived CDR1 and CDR2 are KGHSH and LQKENI. CDR3 in amino acids: CASSSGTGIIQPQHF. For the CDR3, the DNA is TGTGCCAGCTCGTCCGGGACAGGTATTATTCAGCCCCAGCATTTT.

The chain has TRBV28 and TRBJ1-3, with 7 bases lining up with TRBD1. CDR3 length equals 14 residues. The germline CDR1 and CDR2 sequences are MDHEN and SYDVKM. V lost 3 bases, J lost 8 bases, and 7 bases stayed unmatched. The CDR3: CASSFATGRYTIYF. The CDR3 DNA sequence: TGTGCCAGCAGTTTCGCGACAGGGAGATACACCATATATTTT.

The chain is built from TRBV21-1 and TRBJ1-1. TRBV21-1 is a known pseudogene. This CDR3 spans 15 amino acids. CDR3 region: CASKTRGAPSTEAFF. The CDR3 nucleotides read TGTGCCAGCAAAACGCGGGGGGCGCCCAGCACTGAAGCTTTCTTT.

This chain connects TRBV27 to TRBJ2-7; 7 nucleotides agree with TRBD1. Germline CDR1 MNHEY, CDR2 SMNVEV (reference sequence). This CDR3 is built from 18 residues. V lost 0 bases and J lost 2; bases outside the gene matches: 13. DNA of the CDR3: TGTGCCAGCAGTTTATCCCCCGTGGGACAGTCCGTTACCTACGAGCAGTACTTC. Protein: CASSLSPVGQSVTYEQYF.